Presented here are 23 T cell receptor beta chains from one specimen sequenced in a study of cytomegalovirus exposure and HLA in healthy donors. Vbeta (60) and Jbeta (13) primers were used in the PCR. Clones were sequenced by immunoSEQ multiplex PCR, and TCRdb holds only the in-frame ones, with some missing. The repertoire holds 200,000 to 250,000 clones, 75% to 90% seen once, with more than 0.8% in the top ten. The specimen was PBMCs. These receptors originate from a young woman in good health and CMV-seronegative.

The chain recombines TRBV2 with TRBJ2-4, with 11 bases identical to TRBD2. Looked up from germline, CDR1 is SNHLY and CDR2 is FYNNEI. The CDR3 spans 13 residues. V shed 9 bases and J 10 bases; nucleotides not matched to a gene: 8. CDR3 DNA sequence: TGTGCCAGGAGAGGGACTAGCGGCTCTATTCAGTACTTC. This gives the protein CARRGTSGSIQYF.

The chain uses TRBV7-2 and TRBJ1-1; 7 nucleotides match TRBD1. The germline gives CDR1 SGHTA, CDR2 FQGNSA. Trimming took 4 bases from V and 5 from J; bases not matched to a gene: 7. This CDR3 is 14 amino acids long. The CDR3 reads CASSSYRGGTEAFF. As DNA, the CDR3 is TGTGCCAGCAGCTCCTACAGGGGTGGGACTGAAGCTTTCTTT.

The chain couples TRBV9 to TRBJ2-7, with 8 bases aligning to TRBD2. The CDR3 is made up of 14 amino acids. V shed 3 bases and J 2 bases; nucleotides not matched to a gene: 4. Germline V gives CDR1 SGDLS, CDR2 YYNGEE. CDR3 amino acids: CASSAGTRAYEQYF. CDR3 DNA sequence: TGTGCCAGCAGCGCCGGGACTAGAGCCTACGAGCAGTACTTC.

The rearrangement uses TRBV10-1 and TRBJ1-2; D unresolved. Germline V gene sequence: CDR1 WNHNN, CDR2 SYGVQD (reference sequence). The CDR3 loop spans 13 amino acids. V was shortened by 6 bases and J by 7 bases, with 15 bases between the two germline ends. The CDR3 region has the DNA TGCGCCAGCAGGGCGGGAGCTGAGGGTGGCTACACCTTC. Its protein product is CASRAGAEGGYTF.

The chain couples TRBV5-4 to TRBJ2-3, with a weak D call TRBD2 (5 bases). This CDR3 is 15 amino acids long. Trimming pared 0 bases from V and 3 bases from J, leaving 11 bases between. Germline lookup yields CDR1 SGHNT and CDR2 YYREEE (reference sequence). CDR3 amino acids: CASSLGLERTDTQYF. CDR3 bases: TGTGCCAGCAGCTTGGGGTTGGAGCGGACAGATACGCAGTATTTT.

V gene TRBV6-1 combines with J gene TRBJ1-2; 10 bases are shared with TRBD1. Trimming at V came to 6 bases and at J to 4 bases, leaving 5 bases not matched to a gene. The CDR3 loop spans 14 amino acids. Germline CDR1 reads MNHNS; CDR2 reads SASEGT. CDR3: CASRGTGVLYGYTF. CDR3 in DNA: TGTGCCAGCAGGGGGACAGGGGTCCTCTATGGCTACACCTTC.

The V call is TRBV4-3, the J call TRBJ2-6, with D possibly TRBD1 on 6 matching bases. CDR3 length: 19 amino acids. V lost 1 base and J lost 1, with 17 bases in between. Germline assignment: CDR1 LGHNA and CDR2 YSLEER. The CDR3 DNA reads TGCGCCAGCAGCCAAGCGGGTCAGGGGATTCGGTCTGGGGCCAACGTCCTGACTTTC. Translation gives CASSQAGQGIRSGANVLTF.

The chain couples TRBV7-9 to TRBJ2-6, with D possibly being TRBD1 (5 bases). V was trimmed by 4 bases and J by 0 bases, leaving 13 bases between them. Germline-derived CDR1 and CDR2 are SEHNR and FQNEAQ (reference sequence). The CDR3 contains 17 residues. The CDR3, as DNA: TGTGCCAGCAGCTGGAGACAGAGCGACTCTGGGGCCAACGTCCTGACTTTC. It codes for CASSWRQSDSGANVLTF. The whole variable domain, remainder taken from reference TRBV7-9 and TRBJ2-6, is DTGVSQNPRHKITKRGQNVTFRCDPISEHNRLYWYRQTLGQGPEFLTYFQNEAQLEKSRLLSDRFSAERPKGSFSTLEIQRTEQGDSAMYLCASSWRQSDSGANVLTFGAGSRLTVL.

The chain joins TRBV7-2 to TRBJ1-2; the D is unclear. Germline CDR1 and CDR2: SGHTA and FQGNSA. V was pared by 8 bases and J by 2 bases, with 12 bases between. The CDR3 spans 13 residues. Here the CDR3 DNA reads TGTGCCAGCGGCAGACGGGGAAACTATGGCTACACCTTC. Residues: CASGRRGNYGYTF.

This clone was seen a single time. The chain employs TRBV7-6 and TRBJ2-5; tentative D call: TRBD2 (6 bases). The CDR3 length is 15 residues. Trimming took off 5 bases at V and 5 bases at J, with 18 bases between the two ends. Germline CDR1 reads SGHVS; CDR2 reads FNYEAQ. CDR3 nucleotide sequence: TGTGCCAGCAGCCCGTTAGCGGTACCCACGGAGACCCAGTACTTC. Translating it yields CASSPLAVPTETQYF.

DNA of the CDR3: TGCGCCAGCAGCACTCGGACAGGGCGCTACGAGCAGTACTTC. Translated, it gives CASSTRTGRYEQYF. The chain carries TRBV5-1 and TRBJ2-5; 8 bases fit TRBD1. The end of the DNA fits TRBJ2-7 better, so the J call may be wrong. The CDR3 has 14 amino acids. Germline V lookup: CDR1 SGHRS, CDR2 YFSETQ.

The chain recombines TRBV7-3 with TRBJ2-1, with 10 bases that match TRBD2. The CDR3 has 13 amino acids. The germline gives CDR1 SGHTA, CDR2 FQGTGA. J gave up 8 bases and V 5 bases, and 3 bases lay outside the gene matches. Here the CDR3 reads CASSLAGAYEQFF. The CDR3 DNA is TGTGCCAGCAGCCTAGCGGGAGCATATGAGCAGTTCTTC. The full variable domain, in which reference TRBV7-3 and TRBJ2-1 provide the parts outside the CDR3, is GAGVSQTPSNKVTEKGKYVELRCDPISGHTALYWYRQSLGQGPEFLIYFQGTGAADDSGLPNDRFFAVRPEGSVSTLKIQRTERGDSAVYLCASSLAGAYEQFFGPGTRLTVL.

This rearrangement joins TRBV6-5 to TRBJ2-1; TRBD2 agrees at 8 bases. Germline V gene sequence: CDR1 MNHEY, CDR2 SVGAGI. The CDR3 has 16 amino acids. V shed 1 base, J shed 4 bases, and the junction held 6 bases outside the gene matches. CDR3 residues: CASSYYGSGEYNEQFF. In DNA, the CDR3 is TGTGCCAGCAGTTACTACGGTAGCGGGGAATACAATGAGCAGTTCTTC.

The chain is built from TRBV6-5 and TRBJ1-1; D not certain. The CDR3 totals 14 residues. Germline V gene sequence: CDR1 MNHEY, CDR2 SVGAGI. Trimming cost V 6 bases and J 1 base, with 12 bases left between them. The CDR3, as DNA: TGTGCCAGCAGACCCGAAACAGCGAACACTGAAGCTTTCTTT. Its protein is CASRPETANTEAFF.

V is TRBV11-3 and J is TRBJ1-1; the D gene is possibly TRBD1 (5 bases). Per the germline V gene, CDR1 is SGHNT and CDR2 is YENEEA. The CDR3 is 14 residues long. The V and J ends lost 6 bases and 3 bases respectively, with 14 bases between them. CDR3: CASSKGGVDTEAFF. Here the CDR3 DNA reads TGTGCCAGCAGTAAGGGAGGGGTTGACACTGAAGCTTTCTTT.

The DNA of the CDR3 is TGTGCCAGCAGCTTTCAGGGTATCACAGATACGCAGTATTTT. It encodes CASSFQGITDTQYF. The genes are TRBV7-2 and TRBJ2-3; tentative D call: TRBD1 (5 bases). Germline V gene lookup returns CDR1 SGHTA and CDR2 FQGNSA. Trimming shortened V by 3 bases and J by 2 bases, and 9 bases separated the two germline ends. The CDR3 runs 14 residues.

CDR3 residues: CASSYRLTKETQYF. CDR3 sequence (DNA): TGTGCCAGCAGCTACCGACTGACTAAAGAGACCCAGTACTTC. The V and J genes are TRBV7-2 and TRBJ2-5; perhaps TRBD2 as D (5 bases). The CDR3 is made up of 14 amino acids. Germline CDR1 reads SGHTA; CDR2 reads FQGNSA. Deletions cut 4 bases from V and 3 bases from J, with 12 bases between.

Worth noting for this clone: Other nucleotide sequences from this sample produce the same CDR3. The gene calls are TRBV29-1 and TRBJ2-1, with 7 bases lining up with TRBD2. Germline V gene lookup returns CDR1 SQVTM and CDR2 ANQGSEA. The CDR3 is 12 residues long. The V gene end was trimmed by 3 bases and the J gene end by 7 bases; junction bases not matched to a gene: 3. CDR3 sequence reads: CSVEGGSNEQFF. CDR3 bases: TGCAGCGTTGAGGGGGGGTCGAATGAGCAGTTCTTC.

This chain uses TRBV6-5 with TRBJ2-7; D is undetermined. V was shortened by 7 bases and J by 5 bases, with 18 bases between the two germline ends. The CDR3 is 14 amino acids. Per germline, CDR1 MNHEY and CDR2 SVGAGI. CDR3 sequence: CASMPLLRIHEQYF. The CDR3 DNA sequence: TGTGCCAGCATGCCCCTCTTGAGGATCCACGAGCAGTACTTC.

This clone was counted only a few times. The chain carries TRBV4-3 and TRBJ2-7, with 7 bases that match TRBD1. The trim removed 4 bases at V and 3 bases at J, leaving 9 bases unmatched. The germline CDR1 and CDR2 sequences are LGHNA and YSLEER. There are 15 residues in the CDR3. The CDR3 region is CASSREIPGGYEQYF. CDR3 bases: TGCGCCAGCAGCCGAGAGATCCCAGGGGGCTACGAGCAGTACTTC.

This clone occurred once. This sequence joins TRBV18 and TRBJ2-4; 7 bases map to TRBD2. Germline V gives CDR1 KGHSH, CDR2 LQKENI. V dropped 3 bases and J dropped 5; count of bases not matched to a gene: 4. The CDR3 is made up of 14 amino acids. CDR3 in amino acids: CASSPGGPENIQYF. The DNA of the CDR3 is TGTGCCAGCTCACCGGGAGGGCCGGAAAACATTCAGTACTTC.

The chain joins TRBV18 to TRBJ2-3; 10 bases match TRBD1. The V gene end was trimmed by 3 bases and the J gene end by 7 bases; junction bases not matched to a gene: 10. Germline lookup yields CDR1 KGHSH and CDR2 LQKENI. CDR3 length equals 16 residues. DNA for the CDR3: TGTGCCAGCTCACCGGGGGACAGGGGTGGAAGGAATACGCAGTATTTT. Its translation: CASSPGDRGGRNTQYF.

V is TRBV27 and J is TRBJ1-5, with 8 bases fitting TRBD1. V shed 5 bases, J shed 6 bases, and the junction held 12 bases outside the gene matches. Germline V lookup: CDR1 MNHEY, CDR2 SMNVEV (reference sequence). The CDR3 contains 16 residues. The CDR3 spells CASSAQGAPGPQPQHF. The DNA of the CDR3 is TGTGCCAGCAGTGCCCAGGGGGCGCCGGGACCTCAGCCCCAGCATTTT.